These T cell receptor beta chains were read from a single sample in a study of memory CD4+ T cells and cytomegalovirus serostatus. Here immunoSEQ multiplex PCR was the method, and the copy in TCRdb shows in-frame clones only, minus some. The sample records some 67,000 clones, approximately 80% being singletons. Sequencing was carried out using memory CD4+ T cells from blood. The receptors here all came from an adult in good health and CMV-seropositive. The CDR3 runs from the conserved cysteine through the conserved F or W. Fields, in order: D gene, clone size, V gene, J gene, CDR3 protein, CDR3 DNA. A D gene is named only where the DNA matches it firmly. Only part of the rows carry a size: once, few, many, or a class if the clone is expanded.

.	.	TRBV5-4	TRBJ1-2	CASSLDPGRLSEGYTF	TGTGCCAGCAGCTTGGATCCGGGACGGCTGTCGGAGGGCTACACCTTC
.	.	TRBV5-1	TRBJ1-1	CASSPSKRTEAFF	TGCGCCAGCAGTCCCTCTAAAAGGACTGAAGCTTTCTTT
.	.	TRBV7-8	TRBJ1-3	CASRLRDSGNTIYF	TGTGCCAGCCGATTACGGGATTCTGGAAACACCATATATTTT
TRBD1	once	TRBV5-6	TRBJ1-5	CASSSDRGRQPQHF	TGTGCCAGCAGCTCCGACAGGGGACGTCAGCCCCAGCATTTT
.	.	TRBV27	TRBJ2-5	CASSLLGNGLETQYF	TGTGCCAGCAGTTTGTTAGGAAACGGTCTCGAGACCCAGTACTTC
.	few	TRBV11-2	TRBJ2-2	CASSDMNTGELFF	TGTGCCAGCAGCGACATGAACACCGGGGAGCTGTTTTTT
.	few	TRBV19	TRBJ2-1	CATGTRQAHNEQFF	TGTGCCACGGGAACCCGGCAGGCACACAATGAGCAGTTCTTC
.	.	TRBV6-6	TRBJ2-7	CASSPTLRGGNYEQYF	TGTGCCAGCAGTCCCACCTTGCGGGGTGGGAACTACGAGCAGTACTTC
TRBD1	.	TRBV10-3	TRBJ2-2	CATKTVTGDTGELFF	TGTGCCACAAAAACCGTGACAGGGGACACCGGGGAGCTGTTTTTT
.	few	TRBV11-2	TRBJ2-6	CASSLDQLDGANVLTF	TGTGCCAGCAGCTTAGATCAGCTCGACGGGGCCAACGTCCTGACTTTC
TRBD1	.	TRBV7-3	TRBJ1-2	CASSAHRGEGYTF	TGTGCCAGCAGCGCCCACAGGGGGGAGGGCTACACCTTC
.	.	TRBV19	TRBJ1-2	CARRQEFRHGYTF	TGTGCCAGAAGACAAGAATTCCGGCATGGCTACACCTTC
.	.	TRBV4-2	TRBJ2-3	CASSQDTGILPTDTQYF	TGTGCCAGCAGCCAAGACACCGGGATCCTACCCACAGATACGCAGTATTTT